This T cell receptor beta chain was obtained from a study of T cell responses to AZD1222 COVID-19 vaccine. V lost 5 bases and J 9 bases, leaving 14 bases between the germline ends. Germline CDR1 reads MNHEY; CDR2 reads SMNVEV (reference sequence). The CDR3 spans 13 residues. The protocol was immunoSEQ multiplex PCR, while the TCRdb copy is restricted to in-frame clones and leaves out a portion. The sample contains over 100,000 clones, around 87% of which appear only once. Study-wide results and caveats: Unmutated variant regions are reportedly targeted by nearly half of spike-specific TCRs. Seropositivity was recorded at baseline in only a handful of AZD1222 recipients.

Turning to this clone: What it recognizes is unknown.

The material was peripheral blood, obtained 28 days after the second AZD1222 dose. The chain joins TRBV27 to TRBJ1-5; D might be TRBD1 (6 bases). This receptor was taken from an adult who received the AZD1222 COVID-19 vaccine. CDR3 nucleotides: TGTGCCAGCAGTCAGGGGTGGGGTTGGCCCCAGCATTTT. It specifies CASSQGWGWPQHF.